Listed below are T cell receptor beta chains from one sample, sequenced in a study of response to subunit inactivated influenza vaccine. TCRdb called the RT-PCR reads again in MiXCR, with one record for every CDR3 protein. Among hundreds of thousands of distinct CDR3 sequences listed, about a sixth were seen once. Sequenced here: PBMCs from blood, sampled roughly 12 days after vaccination. The source of these receptors is a man in his forties or fifties who received an inactivated influenza vaccine. CDR3s include the opening cysteine and the closing phenylalanine or tryptophan. D genes are given only for firm matches. Clone size, where shown, is once, few, many, or a class for clones that have expanded.

TRBJ2-7,TRBV7-2,.,many,CASSLSVRYEQYF,TGTGCCAGCAGCTTATCAGTTCGGTACGAGCAGTACTTC
TRBJ2-7,TRBV28,.,.,CASSLNTYYEQYF,TGTGCCAGCAGTTTAAACACCTACTACGAGCAGTACTTC
TRBJ2-5,TRBV29-1,.,.,CSVIGWYQETQYF,TGCAGCGTCATCGGGTGGTACCAAGAGACCCAGTACTTC
TRBJ2-5,TRBV4-1,.,few,CASSQDPGGLKTQYF,TGCGCCAGCAGCCAAGATCCCGGGGGCTTAAAGACCCAGTACTTC
TRBJ2-7,TRBV29-1,TRBD2,many,CSVFAGVGSYEQYF,TGCAGCGTTTTCGCGGGAGTGGGGTCCTACGAGCAGTACTTC
TRBJ2-3,TRBV9,.,.,CASSVGYITDTQYF,TGTGCCAGCAGCGTAGGCTATATCACAGATACGCAGTATTTT
TRBJ2-1,TRBV7-2,TRBD2,few,CASSTASGSYNEQFF,TGTGCCAGCAGCACCGCTAGCGGCTCCTACAATGAGCAGTTCTTC
TRBJ1-1,TRBV4-3,.,.,CASSQDIGFNTEAFF,TGCGCCAGCAGCCAAGATATTGGGTTCAACACTGAAGCTTTCTTT
TRBJ2-3,TRBV28,TRBD1,.,CASGDRDARGTQYF,TGTGCCAGCGGGGACAGGGATGCACGTGGGACGCAGTATTTT
TRBJ2-3,TRBV9,.,many,CASSVGDTDTQYF,TGTGCCAGCAGCGTAGGAGACACAGATACGCAGTATTTT
TRBJ2-2,TRBV24-1,.,many,CATSDLGQNTGELFF,TGTGCCACCAGTGACCTCGGACAGAACACCGGGGAGCTGTTTTTT
TRBJ2-1,TRBV6-2/TRBV6-3,TRBD2,few,CASSYTLRDYPYNEQFF,TGTGCCAGCAGTTACACCCTACGGGACTACCCCTACAATGAGCAGTTCTTC
TRBJ2-3,TRBV12-3/TRBV12-4,.,few,CASRAAPGTDTQYF,TGTGCCAGCAGGGCGGCACCTGGCACAGATACGCAGTATTTT
TRBJ2-7,TRBV4-1,TRBD2,.,CASSQYGGTAYEQYF,TGCGCCAGCAGCCAATACGGGGGGACCGCCTACGAACAGTACTTC
TRBJ2-3,TRBV11-2,TRBD1,.,CASTQLVQGADTQYF,TGTGCCAGCACCCAATTAGTCCAGGGGGCAGATACGCAGTATTTT
TRBJ1-4,TRBV7-9,.,few,CASSVGAYEKLFF,TGTGCCAGCAGCGTAGGGGCATATGAAAAACTGTTTTTT
TRBJ2-4,TRBV11-2,TRBD1,many,CASSQNRGAKNIQYF,TGTGCCAGCAGCCAAAACAGGGGGGCCAAAAACATTCAGTACTTC
TRBJ2-1,TRBV20-1,TRBD2,.,CSADGTSGRHEQFF,TGCAGTGCCGACGGGACTAGCGGGAGGCATGAGCAGTTCTTC